Shown below are 5 T cell receptor beta chains from a single sample sequenced in a study of beta chain features in type 1 diabetes. Study-wide results and limits: The study found moderately but significantly shorter TCRB CDR3s in all four CD4+ subsets of Type 1 diabetes patients.

The antigens for these receptors are not known. The entirety of the isolated RNA underwent reverse transcription, so expressed TCRB transcripts were sequenced. TCRdb's table, derived via immunoSEQ multiplex PCR, lists solely in-frame clones and lacks some. There are 500,000 to 650,000 clones in the sample; 12% occur only once, and more than 0.095% lies in the top ten. The sequenced material came from naive CD4+ T cells from blood. The receptors here all came from a man aged 30-40 years with type 1 diabetes.

This chain links TRBV25-1 with TRBJ2-7; D is uncertain. The CDR3 is 13 amino acids. The germline V gene encodes CDR1 MGHDK and CDR2 SYGVNS. Trimming pared 6 bases from V and 2 bases from J, leaving 11 bases between. The CDR3 region has the DNA TGTGCCAGCAGGGGTCCAGGTCCCTACGAGCAGTACTTC. Protein sequence: CASRGPGPYEQYF.

This chain connects TRBV6-1 to TRBJ2-5, with D hard to call. Germline loops: CDR1 MNHNS, CDR2 SASEGT. Trimming pared 3 bases from V and 1 base from J, leaving 6 bases between. This CDR3 contains 13 residues. CDR3 nucleotide sequence: TGTGCCAGCAGTGACCCAGGCCAAGAGACCCAGTACTTC. It is translated as CASSDPGQETQYF.

This clone was seen more than once but under ten times. The rearrangement joins TRBV4-3 to TRBJ2-2; maybe TRBD2 (6 bases). The CDR3 length is 15 residues. Trimming shortened V by 0 bases and J by 5 bases, and 10 bases separated the two germline ends. Looked up from germline, CDR1 is LGHNA and CDR2 is YSLEER. As DNA, the CDR3 is TGCGCCAGCAGCCAAGAGGGAGGTCAAACCGGGGAGCTGTTTTTT. Translating it yields CASSQEGGQTGELFF.

This clone has a handful of counts. The rearrangement uses TRBV28 and TRBJ1-3; possibly TRBD1 for D (5 bases). Trimming left V 6 bases short and J 2 bases short, with 20 bases between. This CDR3 has 17 residues. CDR1 and CDR2 from the germline V gene are MDHEN and SYDVKM. The CDR3 DNA reads TGTGCCAGCAGCCCGACATTGGGGCTGTCGACTGGAAACACCATATATTTT. This sequence encodes CASSPTLGLSTGNTIYF.

This clone was counted a few times. This sequence joins TRBV7-9 and TRBJ2-1; D might be TRBD1 or TRBD2, each matching 6 bases. V lost 5 bases and J 1 base, leaving 12 bases between the germline ends. CDR3 length: 15 amino acids. The germline CDR1 and CDR2 sequences are SEHNR and FQNEAQ (reference sequence). In DNA form, the CDR3 reads TGTGCCAGCAGCCCCGGAGGGGGGTCCTACAATGAGCAGTTCTTC. Residues: CASSPGGGSYNEQFF.